The 8 T cell receptor beta chains below were found in one sample sequenced in a study of identical twins. One entry per CDR3 protein results from TCRdb running MiXCR on the 5' RACE reads. The sample has approximately 600,000 distinct CDR3 sequences; 7.1% are singletons. This sample was also put to use in a study of yellow fever vaccine responses in identical twins.

Material for sequencing was PBMCs. The source of these receptors is a woman aged 18-29 years in good health.

This clonotype was recorded at least ten times. The chain combines TRBV20-1 with TRBJ1-2; tentatively, D is TRBD1 (6 bases). This CDR3 is 13 amino acids long. V was pared by 0 bases and J by 4 bases, with 9 bases between. The germline gives CDR1 DFQATT, CDR2 SNEGSKA (reference sequence). For the CDR3, the DNA is TGCAGTGCTAGAGATCGGGGGCGCTATGGCTACACCTTC. This codes for CSARDRGRYGYTF.

J is TRBJ2-3 and V is TRBV12-3 or TRBV12-4; tentative D call: TRBD2 (6 bases). V was trimmed by 7 bases and J by 4 bases, leaving 24 bases between them. The CDR3 contains 17 residues. The CDR3 DNA sequence: TGTGCCAGCACCATTCGAACTAGCCCTTTACAGGCAGATACGCAGTATTTT. Its protein product is CASTIRTSPLQADTQYF.

The chain links TRBV11-2 to TRBJ2-1, with TRBD2 matching 14 bases. Trimming at V came to 4 bases and at J to 2 bases, leaving 13 bases not matched to a gene. The CDR3 has 20 amino acids. Germline V gene data show CDR1 as SGHAT and CDR2 as FQNNGV. The CDR3 loop is CASSYSPGLAGAKAYNEQFF. In DNA form, the CDR3 reads TGTGCCAGCAGCTATAGTCCGGGACTAGCGGGAGCAAAAGCCTACAATGAGCAGTTCTTC.

The V call is TRBV7-8, the J call TRBJ2-1; no clear D gene. V shed 1 base and J shed 5 bases, with 15 bases lying between them. The V gene's germline CDR1 is SGHVS and CDR2 FQNEAQ. This CDR3 has 16 amino acids. The CDR3 loop is CASSLDSQYTDNEQFF. The CDR3 DNA sequence: TGTGCCAGCAGCTTAGATTCCCAGTACACCGACAATGAGCAGTTCTTC.

This clonotype has a handful of counts. The V gene is TRBV4-1, the J gene TRBJ2-5; TRBD1 agrees at 10 bases. This CDR3 has 15 residues. CDR1 and CDR2 (germline): MGHRA, YSYEKL. Trimming at V came to 0 bases and at J to 3 bases, leaving 1 base not matched to a gene. CDR3 protein: CASSQEDRGKETQYF. The CDR3 nucleotides read TGCGCCAGCAGCCAAGAGGACAGGGGGAAAGAGACCCAGTACTTC.

The CDR3 loop is CTICLRNRGPPNTGELFF. CDR3 in DNA: TGTACCATCTGTCTCAGGAACAGGGGACCTCCGAACACCGGGGAGCTGTTTTTT. This rearrangement joins TRBV3-1 to TRBJ2-2, with 7 nucleotides matching TRBD1. The CDR3 consists of 18 residues. CDR1 and CDR2 from the germline V gene are LGHDT and YNNKEL (reference sequence).

This clonotype was observed at least ten times. The V gene is TRBV12-3 or TRBV12-4, the J gene TRBJ2-6; the D gene could be TRBD1 or TRBD2 (5 bases each). This CDR3 comprises 15 residues. The V end lost 3 bases, the J end lost 2 bases, and 8 bases lay between the germline ends. CDR3: CASSFGAAGANVLTF. The CDR3 DNA follows: TGTGCCAGCAGTTTCGGGGCGGCTGGGGCCAACGTCCTGACTTTC.

A few counts support this clonotype. The rearrangement uses TRBV29-1 and TRBJ2-1; 7 bases match TRBD2. Germline CDR1 is SQVTM and CDR2 is ANQGSEA. The length of the CDR3 is 14 residues. The ends lost 4 bases at V and 3 bases at J; junction bases unmatched: 6. The DNA for the CDR3 is TGCAGCGTTGTGGGGGAGGGCCGCTACAATGAGCAGTTCTTC. Translation gives CSVVGEGRYNEQFF.